The 18 T cell receptor beta chains given below trace back to one sample, sequenced in a study of T cells in Graves' hyperthyroidism and ophthalmopathy (dated by TCRdb to the late 2010s). The library was obtained by multiplex PCR. Sequencing instrument: Illumina HiSeq 2000. The TCR beta CDR3 regions were amplified from RNA transcripts. A first-round RT-PCR of the TCR CDR3 used the HTBI primer set with the Qiagen OneStep RT-PCR kit. TCRdb reprocessed the public reads (quality trimming at Q25 with fastp, clone calling with MiXCR) and kept in-frame beta chains. Rows are unified per CDR3 protein, each entry keeping the most common DNA and genes. The sample table lists roughly 300,000 distinct CDR3 sequences, around 20% of them with a count of one. Of the sample, over 45% falls within the top ten clones. What was sequenced was blood. These receptors were obtained from a woman between 50 and 59 years old with Graves' hyperthyroidism.

The gene calls are TRBV18 and TRBJ1-6; D not resolved. V lost 1 base and J lost 7, with 11 bases in between. CDR1 and CDR2 from the germline V gene are KGHSH and LQKENI. This CDR3 is 15 amino acids long. The CDR3 sequence is CASSPRVGVNSPLHF. The CDR3 coding sequence is TGTGCCAGCTCACCACGGGTGGGTGTGAATTCACCCCTCCACTTT.

The chain combines TRBV7-3 with TRBJ2-5; D may be TRBD2 (5 bases). The CDR3 length is 14 residues. Germline V lookup: CDR1 SGHTA, CDR2 FQGTGA. Trimming removed 1 base from V and 5 bases from J, with 11 bases in between. CDR3 in amino acids: CASSLNGVLETQYF. Written as DNA, the CDR3 is TGTGCCAGCAGCTTAAACGGGGTGCTGGAGACCCAGTACTTC.

This clonotype was recorded many times. J is TRBJ2-3 and V is TRBV28; 9 bases fit TRBD2. CDR1 is MDHEN and CDR2 is SYDVKM in the germline V gene. Trimming at V came to 2 bases and at J to 6 bases, leaving 6 bases not matched to a gene. The CDR3 is 15 amino acids. CDR3 protein: CASSLRREGADTQYF. The CDR3 DNA reads TGTGCCAGCAGTTTACGGCGGGAGGGAGCGGATACGCAGTATTTT.

The genes are TRBV28 and TRBJ2-3; unclear D gene. The CDR3 sequence is 16 residues long. The germline CDR1 and CDR2 sequences are MDHEN and SYDVKM. V was cut by 8 bases and J by 0 bases, with 18 bases left in between. CDR3: CASFPSVAISTDTQYF. Written as DNA, the CDR3 is TGTGCCAGCTTTCCCTCGGTGGCGATTAGCACAGATACGCAGTATTTT.

This clonotype showed up many times. The chain carries TRBV20-1 and TRBJ2-1; D remains ambiguous. This CDR3 contains 13 residues. CDR1 and CDR2 (germline): DFQATT, SNEGSKA (reference sequence). The V end was cut by 3 bases, the J end by 10 bases, with 16 bases between. CDR3 sequence: CSASEPSNPEQFF. The DNA for the CDR3 is TGCAGTGCTAGTGAACCCTCGAACCCCGAGCAGTTCTTC.

There are many counts of this clonotype. The chain joins TRBV9 to TRBJ2-3; no reliable D call. This CDR3 spans 14 amino acids. The V end lost 0 bases, the J end lost 1 base, and 6 bases lay between the germline ends. Germline values: CDR1 SGDLS, CDR2 YYNGEE. For the CDR3, the DNA is TGTGCCAGCAGCGTAGCGGTGCGCACAGATACGCAGTATTTT. Protein sequence: CASSVAVRTDTQYF.

The rearrangement joins TRBV11-2 to TRBJ1-6; the match to TRBD1 covers 9 bases. Trimming cost V 2 bases and J 6 bases; bases outside gene matches: 2. Germline V CDR1 and CDR2: SGHAT, FQNNGV. There are 15 residues in the CDR3. CDR3 DNA sequence: TGTGCCAGCAGCTTAAAGACAGGGGGTAATTCACCCCTCCACTTT. Protein: CASSLKTGGNSPLHF. The full variable domain, rest sourced from reference TRBV11-2 and TRBJ1-6, is EAGVAQSPRYKIIEKRQSVAFWCNPISGHATLYWYQQILGQGPKLLIQFQNNGVVDDSQLPKDRFSAERLKGVDSTLKIQPAKLEDSAVYLCASSLKTGGNSPLHFGNGTRLTVT.

The table lists this clonotype with a few counts. This sequence joins TRBV6-5 and TRBJ2-3, with TRBD1 identical over 7 bases. This CDR3 has 14 amino acids. Germline V gene data show CDR1 as MNHEY and CDR2 as SVGAGI. Trimming at V came to 0 bases and at J to 6 bases, leaving 3 bases not matched to a gene. This chain's CDR3 is CASSYSLQGDTQYF. The CDR3 bases are TGTGCCAGCAGTTACTCCTTACAGGGGGATACGCAGTATTTT.

Many counts were recorded for this clonotype. The chain links TRBV3-1 to TRBJ1-2, with D uncertain. The germline V gene has CDR1 LGHDT and CDR2 YNNKEL (reference sequence). This CDR3 has 13 residues. V lost 6 bases and J 4 bases, leaving 12 bases between the germline ends. CDR3 loop: CASRPTEGYGYTF. The CDR3 DNA follows: TGTGCCAGCAGACCTACAGAGGGCTATGGCTACACCTTC.

This clonotype has just a few counts. One base away lies a much larger clone, so this may be a sequencing read error. The CDR3 DNA follows: TGCGGTGCTAGAGGTGGGGACACTGAAGCTTTCTTT. Amino acid sequence: CGARGGDTEAFF. The chain is built from TRBV20-1 and TRBJ1-1; D ambiguous. The CDR3 spans 12 residues. Germline CDR1 is DFQATT and CDR2 is SNEGSKA (reference sequence).

A few counts support this clonotype. A junction end diverges from the germline sequence, so it may reflect a read error. V is TRBV2 and J is TRBJ2-4; TRBD1 is a possible D gene (6 bases). Germline CDR1 SNHLY, CDR2 FYNNEI. This CDR3 has 14 residues. CDR3 loop: CANSAGTSGNIQYF. In DNA, the CDR3 is TGTGCCAACAGTGCAGGGACAAGTGGAAACATTCAGTACTTC.

This clonotype was counted between two and nine times. This chain uses TRBV7-9 with TRBJ2-1; 8 positions match TRBD2. V shed 1 base and J 6 bases; nucleotides not matched to a gene: 11. This CDR3 is 17 amino acids long. CDR1 SEHNR and CDR2 FQNEAQ come from the germline V gene (reference sequence). CDR3 coding DNA: TGTGCCAGCAGCTTAGAGTCGGGAGGGAGACGTGGCAATGAGCAGTTCTTC. The encoded protein is CASSLESGGRRGNEQFF.

In this sample, this clonotype turned up a few times. The CDR3 nucleotides read TGCGCCAGCAGCCAGGGGACAGGGCCTCAAGAGACCCAGTACTTC. Its protein product is CASSQGTGPQETQYF. This sequence joins TRBV4-1 and TRBJ2-5; 9 bases map to TRBD1. Trimming took 3 bases from V and 2 from J; bases not matched to a gene: 4. The germline V gene encodes CDR1 MGHRA and CDR2 YSYEKL. CDR3 length: 15 amino acids.

The V and J genes are TRBV4-1 and TRBJ2-1; 12 nucleotides agree with TRBD2. The CDR3 totals 21 residues. Losses at the gene ends were 4 bases for V and 5 bases for J; bases not matched to a gene: 21. Per germline, CDR1 MGHRA and CDR2 YSYEKL. The DNA for the CDR3 is TGCGCCAGCAGCCCGTCCCCAGACACTAGCGGGAGGAGAGGGATTGACAATGAGCAGTTCTTC. Translated, it gives CASSPSPDTSGRRGIDNEQFF.

This clonotype has a count of ten or more. This chain joins TRBV3-1 and TRBJ1-4; 9 bases map to TRBD1. The length of the CDR3 is 15 residues. CDR1 is LGHDT and CDR2 is YNNKEL in the germline V gene (reference sequence). The J segment lost 5 bases and the V segment lost 4 bases, leaving 5 bases of the junction unmatched. The CDR3 DNA sequence: TGTGCCAGCAGCCTAAGGACAGGGGCGAATGAAAAACTGTTTTTT. This sequence encodes CASSLRTGANEKLFF.

This clonotype was counted at least ten times. The chain uses TRBV5-1 and TRBJ1-1; D gene ambiguous. The germline V gene has CDR1 SGHRS and CDR2 YFSETQ. The CDR3 consists of 13 residues. With 5 bases removed from V and 2 bases from J, the gap between germline ends came to 10 bases. Written as DNA, the CDR3 is TGCGCCAGCAGTGGAGACCTCAACACTGAAGCTTTCTTT. Its translation: CASSGDLNTEAFF.

This clonotype was detected many times. This chain links TRBV7-8 with TRBJ1-4, with D unclear. The germline V gene encodes CDR1 SGHVS and CDR2 FQNEAQ. V lost 6 bases to trimming and J lost 10 bases, with 12 bases between them. This CDR3 contains 12 residues. CDR3 amino acids: CASSQSELKLFF. The DNA for the CDR3 is TGTGCCAGCAGTCAATCTGAATTAAAACTGTTTTTT.

This clonotype was observed a few times. The chain employs TRBV30 and TRBJ2-7, with D possibly called TRBD1 or TRBD2 (5 bases each). CDR1 is GTSNPN, CDR2 SVGIG, per germline (reference sequence). The CDR3 is made up of 15 amino acids. Deletions cut 0 bases from V and 2 bases from J, with 14 bases between. DNA for the CDR3: TGTGCCTGGAGTGTAGGGACCCTACCCCCCTACGAGCAGTACTTC. Translation gives CAWSVGTLPPYEQYF. Variable domain in full (rest from reference TRBV30 and TRBJ2-7): SQTIHQWPATLVQPVGSPLSLECTVEGTSNPNLYWYRQAAGRGLQLLFYSVGIGQISSEVPQNLSASRPQDRQFILSSKKLLLSDSGFYLCAWSVGTLPPYEQYFGPGTRLTVT.